A single sample gave rise to the 9 T cell receptor beta chains below, sequenced in a study of blood T cell repertoires in COVID-19. The data were produced by immunoSEQ multiplex PCR, yet TCRdb's version contains in-frame clones alone and is incomplete. The table includes around 47,000 clones, about 80% detected once. Sequenced input: peripheral blood. The receptor set was obtained from a man aged 65-85 years with active COVID-19.

This sequence joins TRBV5-6 and TRBJ2-3; 8 bases are a match to TRBD1. Germline CDR1 and CDR2: SGHDT and YYEEEE. The CDR3 length is 18 residues. After removal of 5 bases from V and 6 bases from J, the junction contained 20 bases not matched to a gene. The CDR3 DNA is TGTGCCAGCAGTCGAGACATACACAGGGGGACGTTGAGTGATACGCAGTATTTT. This encodes CASSRDIHRGTLSDTQYF.

The chain uses TRBV28 and TRBJ2-5, with 15 nucleotides matching TRBD2. Germline lookup yields CDR1 MDHEN and CDR2 SYDVKM. V was clipped by 4 bases and J by 2 bases; unmatched bases: 5. CDR3 size: 17 residues. CDR3: CASSWGTSGGHQETQYF. In DNA, the CDR3 is TGTGCCAGCAGTTGGGGGACTAGCGGGGGGCATCAAGAGACCCAGTACTTC. Full variable domain (rest looked up from reference TRBV28 and TRBJ2-5): DVKVTQSSRYLVKRTGEKVFLECVQDMDHENMFWYRQDPGLGLRLIYFSYDVKMKEKGDIPEGYSVSREKKERFSLILESASTNQTSMYLCASSWGTSGGHQETQYFGPGTRLLVL.

The chain has TRBV5-6 and TRBJ1-2; no clear D. Trimming removed 0 bases at V and 0 bases at J, with 6 bases between. The CDR3 has 14 amino acids. Germline V gives CDR1 SGHDT, CDR2 YYEEEE. Here the CDR3 DNA reads TGTGCCAGCAGCTTGGCCACAGCTAACTATGGCTACACCTTC. This gives the protein CASSLATANYGYTF.

About this clone: Other DNA sequences in the sample encode the same CDR3. The chain carries TRBV30 and TRBJ1-5; D not resolved. Germline lookup yields CDR1 GTSNPN and CDR2 SVGIG (reference sequence). Trimming shortened V by 0 bases and J by 2 bases, and 5 bases separated the two germline ends. CDR3 size: 13 residues. CDR3 DNA: TGTGCCTGGAGTGTAAGAGGCAATCAGCCCCAGCATTTT. Translating it yields CAWSVRGNQPQHF.

This chain joins TRBV7-3 and TRBJ2-5, with TRBD1 matching over 9 bases. The CDR3 has 16 amino acids. V was clipped by 2 bases and J by 7 bases; unmatched bases: 11. From germline, CDR1 is SGHTA and CDR2 FQGTGA. The CDR3 DNA sequence: TGTGCCAGCAGCTTATATTCAAGGGGACAGGGCTTGACCCAGTACTTC. This codes for CASSLYSRGQGLTQYF.

The V call is TRBV19, the J call TRBJ1-4; no clear D gene. The CDR3 spans 15 residues. The V gene lost 5 bases and the J gene lost 0 bases, with 10 bases spanning the gap. Looked up from germline, CDR1 is LNHDA and CDR2 is SQIVND (reference sequence). The CDR3 DNA reads TGTGCCAGTAGTCCCCTTTCCGCAACTAATGAAAAACTGTTTTTT. Protein sequence: CASSPLSATNEKLFF.

This clone was counted only a few times. The chain carries TRBV5-1 and TRBJ1-1; weak D call: TRBD1 (6 bases). The V and J ends lost 6 bases and 2 bases respectively, with 14 bases between them. CDR3 size: 14 residues. Germline-derived CDR1 and CDR2 are SGHRS and YFSETQ. CDR3 DNA sequence: TGCGCCAGCACCCTTGGACAGATCAACACTGAAGCTTTCTTT. Amino acids: CASTLGQINTEAFF.

In DNA, the CDR3 is TGTGCCACCAGCGGCGCGGGACAGGGGGGAAACACCATATATTTT. Residues: CATSGAGQGGNTIYF. This rearrangement joins TRBV15 to TRBJ1-3; 10 nucleotides align to TRBD1. Germline CDR1 LNHNV, CDR2 YYDKDF (reference sequence). J gave up 4 bases and V 5 bases, and 5 bases lay outside the gene matches. The CDR3 contains 15 residues.

The genes are TRBV18 and TRBJ1-1, with D unresolved. Trimming removed 0 bases at V and 0 bases at J, with 8 bases between. Germline values: CDR1 KGHSH, CDR2 LQKENI. The CDR3 consists of 15 residues. The CDR3, as DNA: TGTGCCAGCTCACCACCGGGCGGGTTGAACACTGAAGCTTTCTTT. Protein product: CASSPPGGLNTEAFF.